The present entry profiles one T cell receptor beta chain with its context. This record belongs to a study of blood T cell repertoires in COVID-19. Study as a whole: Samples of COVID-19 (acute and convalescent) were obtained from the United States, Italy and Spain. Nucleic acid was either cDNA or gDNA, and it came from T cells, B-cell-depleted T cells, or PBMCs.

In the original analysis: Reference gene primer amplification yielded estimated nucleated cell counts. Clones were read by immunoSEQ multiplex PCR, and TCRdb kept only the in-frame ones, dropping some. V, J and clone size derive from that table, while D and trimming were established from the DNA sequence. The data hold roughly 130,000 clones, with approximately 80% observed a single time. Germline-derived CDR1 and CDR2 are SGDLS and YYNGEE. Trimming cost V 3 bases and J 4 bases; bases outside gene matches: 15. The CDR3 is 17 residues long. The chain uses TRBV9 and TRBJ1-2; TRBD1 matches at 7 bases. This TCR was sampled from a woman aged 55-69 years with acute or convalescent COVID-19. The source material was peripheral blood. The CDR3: CASSENGRGAWGYGYTF. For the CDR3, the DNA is TGTGCCAGCAGCGAGAATGGCAGGGGGGCTTGGGGCTATGGCTACACCTTC.